Listed below are T cell receptor beta chains from one sample, sequenced in a study of response to subunit inactivated influenza vaccine. TCRdb re-called the RT-PCR reads through MiXCR, storing one row per CDR3 protein. The top ten hold about 10% of the sample, which has more than 700,000 distinct CDR3 sequences, around 20% seen once. This material consisted of PBMCs from blood, taken 4 to 6 days after vaccination. The receptors were sampled from a man aged 50 or older who received an inactivated influenza vaccine. Each CDR3 is given with its conserved first and last residue. D genes are given only for firm matches. Clone size, where shown, is once, few, many, or a class for clones that have expanded.

clone size	V gene	D gene	J gene	CDR3 DNA	CDR3 protein
many	TRBV12-3/TRBV12-4	.	TRBJ1-5	TGTGCCAGCAGTTTTGCAGAGAATCAGCCCCAGCATTTT	CASSFAENQPQHF
few	TRBV20-1	.	TRBJ1-5	TGCAGTGCTAGAGCAGGGTCGGTTAATCAGCCCCAGCATTTT	CSARAGSVNQPQHF
.	TRBV6-2/TRBV6-3	.	TRBJ1-5	TGTGCCAGCAGTTACGGTCAGAGCAAAGGTCAGCCCCAGCATTTT	CASSYGQSKGQPQHF
few	TRBV2	.	TRBJ2-2	TGTGCCAGCAGGGGGGGAGTCGACACCGGGGAGCTGTTTTTT	CASRGGVDTGELFF
once	TRBV15	TRBD2	TRBJ2-2	TGTGCCACCAGCAGAGGGGCTAGCGGGTCGAGCGGGGAGCTGTTTTTT	CATSRGASGSSGELFF
.	TRBV29-1	TRBD2	TRBJ2-7	TGCAGCGTTCGGCTTGCTAGCGGAGGCTACGAGCAGTACTTC	CSVRLASGGYEQYF
many	TRBV12-3/TRBV12-4	.	TRBJ2-1	TGTGCCAGCAGCTTGAGGGGGAGCTCCTACAATGAGCAGTTCTTC	CASSLRGSSYNEQFF
.	TRBV11-2	.	TRBJ2-5	TGTGCCAGCAGCTTAGCCCTTGGTACTGAGACCCAGTACTTC	CASSLALGTETQYF
.	TRBV29-1	.	TRBJ2-6	TGCAGCGTTGGAAGTCTCTGGGCCAACGTCCTGACTTTC	CSVGSLWANVLTF
few	TRBV6-5	TRBD2	TRBJ2-1	TGTGCCAGCAGTTATCCGGCGGGGGGCATAAATGAGCAGTTCTTC	CASSYPAGGINEQFF
.	TRBV2	.	TRBJ2-1	TGTGCCAGCAGACCCGGACAGAACTCCTACAATGAGCAGTTCTTC	CASRPGQNSYNEQFF
few	TRBV7-2	.	TRBJ1-1	TGTGCCAGCAGACTCTCGGGGAACACTGAAGCTTTCTTT	CASRLSGNTEAFF
many	TRBV6-1	.	TRBJ2-4	TGTGCCAGTCGAGACAGACTAGCCAAAAACATTCAGTACTTC	CASRDRLAKNIQYF
many	TRBV10-3	TRBD2	TRBJ2-7	TGTGCCATCAGTGGGAAGCGGGAGTCCTACGAGCAGTACTTC	CAISGKRESYEQYF
few	TRBV6-1	TRBD1	TRBJ2-7	TGTGCCAGCAGATTTGGACAGGGAAGCTCCTACGAGCAGTACTTC	CASRFGQGSSYEQYF
few	TRBV28	TRBD1	TRBJ2-3	TGTGCCAGCAGAACAGGACAGGGGATAAGCACAGATACGCAGTATTTT	CASRTGQGISTDTQYF
once	TRBV7-2	.	TRBJ2-2	TGTGCCAGCAGCTTCCGACCGGGCCTCACCGGGGAGCTGTTTTTT	CASSFRPGLTGELFF
many	TRBV11-2	.	TRBJ1-2	TGTGCCAGCAGCGCCGGGGTGGGGGACTATGGCTACACCTTC	CASSAGVGDYGYTF
few	TRBV4-2	TRBD1	TRBJ1-2	TGTGCCAGCAGCCAAGAAAAGACAGGGTTGGTTGGCTACACCTTC	CASSQEKTGLVGYTF
.	TRBV11-1	TRBD1	TRBJ2-1	TGTGCCAGCAGTATTCCGGGACAGGGGGCTTTGGAAGGGCTCTATGAGCAGTTCTTC	CASSIPGQGALEGLYEQFF
.	TRBV12-3/TRBV12-4	.	TRBJ2-2	TGTGCCAGCACCTTGGGGATTTTCACCGGGGAGCTGTTTTTT	CASTLGIFTGELFF
.	TRBV20-1	TRBD2	TRBJ2-5	TGCAGTGCGAAAACGGCTAGCGGGGACTTATCTCAAGAGACCCAGTACTTC	CSAKTASGDLSQETQYF
few	TRBV28	.	TRBJ2-7	TGTGCCAGCAGTTCTCACCCCTACGAGCAGTACTTC	CASSSHPYEQYF
.	TRBV4-1	TRBD1	TRBJ2-1	TGCGCCAGCAGCCAAGATTTAAGGGACACAGGACAGGATAGGCCGAGCTCCTACAATGAGCAGTTCTTC	CASSQDLRDTGQDRPSSYNEQFF
.	TRBV7-9	.	TRBJ1-3	TGTGCCGGCCGATCCGGAAACACCATATATTTT	CAGRSGNTIYF
.	TRBV6-8	.	TRBJ2-1	TGTGCCAGCAGTTACGACGGATGGGAGCAGTTCTTC	CASSYDGWEQFF
many	TRBV7-7	.	TRBJ2-2	TGTGCCAGCAGCTTAGACCATAACACCGGGGAGCTGTTTTTT	CASSLDHNTGELFF
.	TRBV27	.	TRBJ2-3	TGTGCCAGCAGTTCCCTTCCCGCCGGCGATACGCAGTATTTT	CASSSLPAGDTQYF
.	TRBV12-3/TRBV12-4	TRBD1	TRBJ1-2	TGTGCCAGCAGGAACAGGGGGCCTGGCTACACCTTC	CASRNRGPGYTF
.	TRBV7-9	TRBD2	TRBJ2-3	TGTGCCAGCAGCCCCCATCTCGGGAGGGCCTTGGATACGCAGTATTTT	CASSPHLGRALDTQYF
.	TRBV11-2	TRBD2	TRBJ2-1	TGTGCCAGCAGACCGGTAGCGGGCCGATACAATGAGCAGTTCTTC	CASRPVAGRYNEQFF
few	TRBV20-1	.	TRBJ2-7	TGCAGTGCTAGAGGGACCAGTGGGCCGAGTTACTACGAGCAGTACTTC	CSARGTSGPSYYEQYF
.	TRBV28	.	TRBJ2-2	TGTGCCAGCGGGCAGGGGCACGGGGAGCTGTTTTTT	CASGQGHGELFF
.	TRBV7-8	TRBD2	TRBJ2-7	TGTGCCAGCAGCGTAAGACTAGCGGGAGTTTACTACGAGCAGTACTTC	CASSVRLAGVYYEQYF
.	TRBV7-2	TRBD2	TRBJ2-3	TGTGCCAGCAGCTCCCATAGCGGGACCGGCACAGATACGCAGTATTTT	CASSSHSGTGTDTQYF
.	TRBV6-5	.	TRBJ2-5	TGTGCCAGCAGTTCGAGGGACCTGGGGGTTAACCAAGAGACCCAGTACTTC	CASSSRDLGVNQETQYF
.	TRBV5-4	.	TRBJ1-2	TGTGCCAGCAGCTTGGACTATTATCCCAGTGGCTACACCTTC	CASSLDYYPSGYTF
few	TRBV5-1	TRBD2	TRBJ2-5	TGCGCCAGCAGCTTGATGAATGCGGGAGCAGAGACCCAGTACTTC	CASSLMNAGAETQYF
many	TRBV20-1	.	TRBJ2-3	TGCAGTGCTACCCAGTCCCGACTGTTGGTGGGCACAGATACGCAGTATTTT	CSATQSRLLVGTDTQYF
once	TRBV11-2	.	TRBJ1-3	TGTGCCAGCAGCTCCTCCGTGACGGCGTGGGAGGACTTCTCTGGAAACACCATATATTTT	CASSSSVTAWEDFSGNTIYF
few	TRBV6-2/TRBV6-3	.	TRBJ2-1	TGTGCCAGCAGTTCTCCCCACGACCGGAGCTCCTACAATGAGCAGTTCTTC	CASSSPHDRSSYNEQFF
.	TRBV20-1	TRBD1	TRBJ1-4	TGCAGTGCTAGGGAGAGGGGGCACACTAATGAAAAACTGTTTTTT	CSARERGHTNEKLFF
few	TRBV7-2	.	TRBJ2-7	TGTGCCAGCAGCTTAGTTGGCAGGGACTACGAGCAGTACTTC	CASSLVGRDYEQYF
.	TRBV9	.	TRBJ2-4	TGTGCCAGCATCCCTACAGAAGCCAAAAACATTCAGTACTTC	CASIPTEAKNIQYF
few	TRBV11-1	TRBD1	TRBJ1-2	TGTGCCAGCAGCACCACCAGGAGGGGACAGAGTAACTATGGCTACACCTTC	CASSTTRRGQSNYGYTF
.	TRBV3-1	.	TRBJ1-1	TGTGCCAGCAGCCCAGACGCTGTCAGTGAAGCTTTCTTT	CASSPDAVSEAFF
.	TRBV6-2/TRBV6-3	.	TRBJ2-5	TGTGCCAGCAGTTACTCGAGAGGGGTCGGGGAGACCCAGTACTTC	CASSYSRGVGETQYF
.	TRBV20-1	.	TRBJ1-6	TGCAGTGTAAGGGAGGGGGGGGATTCACCCCTCCACTTT	CSVREGGDSPLHF
few	TRBV4-3	TRBD2	TRBJ2-1	TGCGCCAGCAGCCAAGATCTGCTAGCGGGAGTTGAGCAGTTCTTC	CASSQDLLAGVEQFF
.	TRBV15	.	TRBJ1-6	TGTGCCACCAGCAGAACTATCGGGGGTAATTCACCCCTCCACTTT	CATSRTIGGNSPLHF
few	TRBV4-3	.	TRBJ2-4	TGCGCCAGCAGCCAAGTAGGTGGGAACATTCAGTACTTC	CASSQVGGNIQYF